A single sample gave rise to the 24 T cell receptor beta chains below, sequenced in a study of shared clonotypes between healthy human individuals. Assay used: immunoSEQ multiplex PCR; TCRdb lists only in-frame clones, some missing. The repertoire holds millions of clones, approximately 95% seen once, with about 0.37% in the top ten. The material sequenced was naive CD4+ T cells from PBMCs. Indicated subset: CD45RA+ positively selected. These receptors came from a man aged 18-30 years in good health. Some clones in this sample may be carry-over from other donors' samples.

CDR3 residues: CSVEDSSGTSYEQYF. CDR3 nucleotides: TGCAGCGTTGAAGATAGCAGCGGGACCTCCTACGAGCAGTACTTC. V usage is TRBV29-1 and J usage is TRBJ2-7; 7 bases align to TRBD2. Germline-derived CDR1 and CDR2 are SQVTM and ANQGSEA. The V segment lost 0 bases and the J segment 0 bases; nucleotides outside the gene matches: 5. This CDR3 comprises 15 residues.

CDR3 nucleotide sequence: TGTGCCAGCAAGATGGGACAGGGTCTGCACAATGAGCAGTTCTTC. Protein sequence: CASKMGQGLHNEQFF. The chain carries TRBV7-3 and TRBJ2-1; 9 positions match TRBD1. The V gene's germline CDR1 is SGHTA and CDR2 FQGTGA. The CDR3 is made up of 15 amino acids. J gave up 5 bases and V 7 bases, and 9 bases lay outside the gene matches.

The chain links TRBV15 to TRBJ2-2; unclear D gene. The CDR3 runs to 14 residues. The V gene's germline CDR1 is LNHNV and CDR2 YYDKDF (reference sequence). Trimming removed 3 bases at V and 6 bases at J, with 11 bases between. The CDR3 spells CATSRSGIAGELFF. The DNA of the CDR3 is TGTGCCACCAGCAGGTCTGGGATCGCCGGGGAGCTGTTTTTT.

The chain couples TRBV9 to TRBJ1-5; a weak D match, TRBD1 (5 bases). Trimming stripped 0 bases from V and 3 bases from J, with 10 bases between. This CDR3 region has 15 residues. Germline loops: CDR1 SGDLS, CDR2 YYNGEE. The CDR3, as DNA: TGTGCCAGCAGCGTAGATCCCAGGGTCAATCAGCCCCAGCATTTT. Protein: CASSVDPRVNQPQHF.

A note on this clone: This same CDR3 is encoded by further DNA sequences in the sample. The chain uses TRBV10-3 and TRBJ2-2; the D is unclear. V was trimmed by 0 bases and J by 3 bases, leaving 2 bases between them. The CDR3 totals 13 residues. Germline CDR1 ENHRY, CDR2 SYGVKD. In DNA form, the CDR3 reads TGTGCCATCAGTGAGTCCGACACCGGGGAGCTGTTTTTT. This gives the protein CAISESDTGELFF.

The V gene is TRBV7-2, the J gene TRBJ1-1; 8 bases agree with TRBD1. With 2 bases clipped from V and 5 bases from J, the junction kept 7 bases outside the gene matches. The CDR3 runs 15 residues. In germline, CDR1 is SGHTA, CDR2 FQGNSA. The CDR3 sequence is CASSLYPDRETEAFF. Written as DNA, the CDR3 is TGTGCCAGCAGCTTATATCCGGACAGGGAAACTGAAGCTTTCTTT.

The rearrangement uses TRBV7-2 and TRBJ2-7; tentatively, D is TRBD1 or TRBD2 (6 bases each). Looked up from germline, CDR1 is SGHTA and CDR2 is FQGNSA. Trimming removed 5 bases from V and 6 bases from J, with 17 bases in between. This CDR3 spans 14 amino acids. CDR3 in amino acids: CASSPVHRDFEQYF. The CDR3 region has the DNA TGTGCCAGCAGCCCAGTCCACAGGGACTTCGAGCAGTACTTC.

The rearrangement links TRBV5-1 to TRBJ1-2; 8 positions match TRBD1. CDR1 is SGHRS and CDR2 is YFSETQ in the germline V gene. V lost 4 bases, J lost 8 bases, and 10 bases stayed unmatched. The length of the CDR3 is 14 residues. The CDR3 region is CASSAATGAEGYTF. The CDR3 DNA follows: TGCGCCAGCAGCGCAGCGACAGGGGCGGAGGGCTACACCTTC.

The chain carries TRBV7-2 and TRBJ1-4; no definite D call. The V end was cut by 3 bases, the J end by 1 base, with 6 bases between. Germline V gene sequence: CDR1 SGHTA, CDR2 FQGNSA. The CDR3 sequence is 14 residues long. CDR3 bases: TGTGCCAGCAGCTTGGGTAGAACTAATGAAAAACTGTTTTTT. The encoded protein is CASSLGRTNEKLFF.

In its sample, this clone was seen once. The identical CDR3 is also encoded by other nucleotide sequences in the sample. The V gene is TRBV20-1, the J gene TRBJ2-7; the D gene is possibly TRBD2 (6 bases). Germline loops: CDR1 DFQATT, CDR2 SNEGSKA (reference sequence). This CDR3 region has 11 residues. V was trimmed by 6 bases and J by 6 bases, leaving 12 bases between them. CDR3 bases: TGCAGTGCGGGGGGACCGACCGAGCAGTACTTC. Translated: CSAGGPTEQYF.

The J gene is TRBJ1-2, the V gene TRBV28; TRBD1 aligns across 7 bases. There are 12 residues in the CDR3. The germline CDR1 and CDR2 sequences are MDHEN and SYDVKM. The V segment lost 10 bases and the J segment 3 bases; nucleotides outside the gene matches: 5. CDR3 sequence (DNA): TGTGCCACCACAGGGGTGGACTATGGCTACACCTTC. It yields the protein CATTGVDYGYTF.

J is TRBJ1-3 and V is TRBV9, with D maybe TRBD1 (5 bases). The length of the CDR3 is 16 residues. CDR1 is SGDLS, CDR2 YYNGEE, per germline. Trimming took 2 bases from V and 0 from J, leaving 12 bases between them. The CDR3 protein is CASSVEGLSSGNTIYF. CDR3 bases: TGTGCCAGCAGCGTGGAGGGACTTAGCTCTGGAAACACCATATATTTT. Full variable domain (remainder filled in from reference TRBV9 and TRBJ1-3): DSGVTQTPKHLITATGQRVTLRCSPRSGDLSVYWYQQSLDQGLQFLIQYYNGEERAKGNILERFSAQQFPDLHSELNLSSLELGDSALYFCASSVEGLSSGNTIYFGEGSWLTVV.

The chain combines TRBV5-5 with TRBJ1-2; no reliable D call. The CDR3 runs to 14 residues. The V and J ends lost 3 bases and 8 bases respectively, with 17 bases between them. CDR1 and CDR2 from the germline V gene are SGHKS and YYEKEE (reference sequence). CDR3 amino acids: CASSSPDRAGGYTF. In DNA, the CDR3 is TGTGCCAGCAGCTCTCCGGACCGCGCGGGAGGCTACACCTTC.

The chain combines TRBV11-2 with TRBJ2-2, with D possibly TRBD2 on 5 matching bases. Germline V gives CDR1 SGHAT, CDR2 FQNNGV. The CDR3 consists of 15 residues. With 1 base removed from V and 4 bases from J, the gap between germline ends came to 10 bases. CDR3 amino acids: CASSLVLVGTGELFF. CDR3 bases: TGTGCCAGCAGCTTAGTACTAGTGGGCACCGGGGAGCTGTTTTTT.

The CDR3 DNA is TGTGCCAGCAGTTTATCGACGGGGATTAGGGGGCACCCTGAAGCTTTCTTT. It codes for CASSLSTGIRGHPEAFF. The V and J genes are TRBV27 and TRBJ1-1, with 7 bases aligning to TRBD1. Germline loops: CDR1 MNHEY, CDR2 SMNVEV (reference sequence). V lost 0 bases to trimming and J lost 6 bases; unmatched junction nucleotides: 13. The CDR3 has 17 amino acids.

This chain connects TRBV11-2 to TRBJ2-7; 9 bases are shared with TRBD2. V was pared by 1 base and J by 1 base, with 2 bases of the junction left unmatched. The CDR3 is 15 amino acids. CDR1 SGHAT and CDR2 FQNNGV come from the germline V gene. The CDR3 loop reads CASSLGLAESYEQYF. CDR3 coding DNA: TGTGCCAGCAGCTTAGGACTAGCGGAGTCCTACGAGCAGTACTTC. Based on the CDR3 plus reference TRBV11-2 and TRBJ2-7, the full variable domain is EAGVAQSPRYKIIEKRQSVAFWCNPISGHATLYWYQQILGQGPKLLIQFQNNGVVDDSQLPKDRFSAERLKGVDSTLKIQPAKLEDSAVYLCASSLGLAESYEQYFGPGTRLTVT.

The chain combines TRBV9 with TRBJ2-3; D is unresolved. Looked up from germline, CDR1 is SGDLS and CDR2 is YYNGEE. V was cut by 0 bases and J by 2 bases, with 7 bases left in between. The CDR3 totals 14 residues. CDR3 bases: TGTGCCAGCAGCGTAGGACCGATCACAGATACGCAGTATTTT. Amino acid sequence: CASSVGPITDTQYF. Combining the CDR3 with reference TRBV9 and TRBJ2-3 gives the whole variable domain DSGVTQTPKHLITATGQRVTLRCSPRSGDLSVYWYQQSLDQGLQFLIQYYNGEERAKGNILERFSAQQFPDLHSELNLSSLELGDSALYFCASSVGPITDTQYFGPGTRLTVL.

The J gene is TRBJ2-7, the V gene TRBV7-3; 12 bases agree with TRBD2. V shed 5 bases, J shed 5 bases, and the junction held 4 bases outside the gene matches. This CDR3 has 14 amino acids. Germline V gene sequence: CDR1 SGHTA, CDR2 FQGTGA. CDR3 in amino acids: CASSETSGRDEQYF. CDR3 nucleotides: TGTGCCAGCAGCGAGACTAGCGGGAGAGACGAGCAGTACTTC.

This chain connects TRBV7-9 to TRBJ1-4, with D unclear. With 1 base removed from V and 5 bases from J, the gap between germline ends came to 8 bases. Germline CDR1 is SEHNR and CDR2 is FQNEAQ (reference sequence). The CDR3 has 14 residues. CDR3 in DNA: TGTGCCAGCAGCTTAGGGGCGCAGAATGAAAAACTGTTTTTT. Its protein product is CASSLGAQNEKLFF.

The chain links TRBV7-9 to TRBJ2-5; 8 bases are a match to TRBD2. Germline CDR1 is SEHNR and CDR2 is FQNEAQ (reference sequence). CDR3 length: 16 residues. V shed 4 bases and J 5 bases; nucleotides not matched to a gene: 12. The CDR3 sequence is CASSSRRAGGAETQYF. The DNA for the CDR3 is TGTGCCAGCAGCTCCAGGCGGGCGGGAGGAGCCGAGACCCAGTACTTC.

The rearrangement joins TRBV29-1 to TRBJ2-1; D ambiguous. Germline lookup yields CDR1 SQVTM and CDR2 ANQGSEA. The CDR3 loop spans 14 amino acids. The V end was cut by 3 bases, the J end by 0 bases, with 9 bases between. CDR3 bases: TGCAGCGTTGATAGTGGGCCCTCCTACAATGAGCAGTTCTTC. Its translation is CSVDSGPSYNEQFF.

The V gene is TRBV6-6, the J gene TRBJ1-5; 8 bases match TRBD1. Germline loops: CDR1 MNHNY, CDR2 SVGAGI (reference sequence). This CDR3 comprises 15 residues. The ends lost 5 bases at V and 0 bases at J; junction bases unmatched: 3. The CDR3 reads CASSPGTGSNQPQHF. CDR3 coding DNA: TGTGCCAGCAGTCCCGGGACAGGTAGCAATCAGCCCCAGCATTTT.

This chain uses TRBV10-1 with TRBJ2-7; 10 nucleotides align to TRBD2. V was clipped by 0 bases and J by 3 bases; unmatched bases: 2. The CDR3 spans 15 residues. Per germline, CDR1 WNHNN and CDR2 SYGVQD (reference sequence). The CDR3 here is CASSESSGGYYEQYF. In nucleotides, the CDR3 is TGCGCCAGCAGTGAGTCTAGCGGGGGGTACTACGAGCAGTACTTC.

V and J are TRBV18 and TRBJ2-2, with 11 bases identical to TRBD1. The germline V gene has CDR1 KGHSH and CDR2 LQKENI. The junction had 3 bases not matched to a gene; V was cut back by 0 bases and J by 6 bases. The CDR3 covers 16 residues. The CDR3 region is CASSPPGTGGAGELFF. CDR3 sequence (DNA): TGTGCCAGCTCACCACCCGGGACAGGGGGTGCCGGGGAGCTGTTTTTT.